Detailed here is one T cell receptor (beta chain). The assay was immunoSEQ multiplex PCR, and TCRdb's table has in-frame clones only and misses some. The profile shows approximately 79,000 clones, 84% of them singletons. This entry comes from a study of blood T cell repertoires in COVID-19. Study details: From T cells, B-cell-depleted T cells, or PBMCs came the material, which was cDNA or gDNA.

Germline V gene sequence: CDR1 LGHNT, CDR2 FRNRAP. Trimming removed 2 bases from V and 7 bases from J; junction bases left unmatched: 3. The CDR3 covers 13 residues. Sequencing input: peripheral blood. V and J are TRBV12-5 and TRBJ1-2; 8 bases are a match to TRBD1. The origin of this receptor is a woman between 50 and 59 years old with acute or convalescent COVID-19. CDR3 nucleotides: TGTGCTAGTGGTTTGCAGGGGGCTGGTGGCTACACCTTC. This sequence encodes CASGLQGAGGYTF.